Below, 13 T cell receptor beta chains from the same sample are listed, as sequenced in a study of cytomegalovirus exposure and HLA in healthy donors. Amplification used 60 Vbeta primers and 13 Jbeta primers. Produced via immunoSEQ multiplex PCR; TCRdb's table is partial and in-frame only. Among tens of thousands of clones listed, roughly 71% were seen once. Sequenced: PBMCs. The receptors shown here come from a man in his fifties or sixties in good health and CMV-seronegative.

The genes are TRBV5-6 and TRBJ1-4; 8 bases match TRBD1. V shed 2 bases and J 5 bases; nucleotides not matched to a gene: 8. Germline V gene sequence: CDR1 SGHDT, CDR2 YYEEEE. The CDR3 extends over 16 amino acids. This CDR3 is CASSFHQGAVNEKLFF. For the CDR3, the DNA is TGTGCCAGCAGCTTTCATCAGGGGGCGGTAAATGAAAAACTGTTTTTT.

This chain joins TRBV4-3 and TRBJ2-6, with D possibly being TRBD2 (5 bases). Germline-derived CDR1 and CDR2 are LGHNA and YSLEER. Trimming took off 1 base at V and 0 bases at J, with 13 bases between the two ends. The CDR3 is 18 residues long. CDR3: CASSQAVSGASGANVLTF. DNA of the CDR3: TGCGCCAGCAGCCAAGCAGTCAGCGGAGCCTCTGGGGCCAACGTCCTGACTTTC.

This clone was counted only a few times. The gene calls are TRBV15 and TRBJ2-1; perhaps TRBD1 as D (6 bases). V lost 3 bases, J lost 0 bases, and 12 bases lay in between. CDR3 length: 16 amino acids. CDR1 and CDR2 (germline): LNHNV, YYDKDF (reference sequence). CDR3 coding DNA: TGTGCCACCAGCAGGGACCAGGGGTCCTCCTACAATGAGCAGTTCTTC. This sequence encodes CATSRDQGSSYNEQFF.

This clone was detected only once. The J gene is TRBJ1-2, the V gene TRBV14; D possibly corresponds to TRBD1 (6 bases). Germline CDR1 and CDR2: SGHDN and FVKESK. This CDR3 has 12 residues. Trimming took 1 base from V and 14 from J, leaving 14 bases between them. CDR3 sequence (DNA): TGTGCCAGCAGCCAAGGTTTGGGGGCGAAAACCTTC. It yields the protein CASSQGLGAKTF.

V gene TRBV6-1 combines with J gene TRBJ1-2, with D perhaps matching TRBD1 (6 bases). The CDR3 loop spans 14 amino acids. Trimming took off 6 bases at V and 8 bases at J, with 19 bases between the two ends. CDR1 is MNHNS, CDR2 SASEGT, per germline. The CDR3 loop is CASRAGGWTGGYTF. The CDR3 region has the DNA TGTGCCAGCAGGGCGGGGGGCTGGACGGGAGGCTACACCTTC.

In its sample, this clone was seen once. The chain links TRBV27 to TRBJ1-6; TRBD1 is a possible D gene (6 bases). V lost 2 bases and J lost 4, with 6 bases in between. CDR1 is MNHEY, CDR2 SMNVEV, per germline (reference sequence). The CDR3 consists of 14 residues. The CDR3 nucleotides are TGTGCCAGCAGTTTAGGACAGTATAATTCACCCCTCCACTTT. The encoded protein is CASSLGQYNSPLHF.

The chain links TRBV18 to TRBJ2-2; 7 nucleotides align to TRBD1. V trimming: 5 bases; J trimming: 4 bases; junction bases outside the gene matches: 10. The CDR3 runs 16 residues. CDR1 is KGHSH and CDR2 is LQKENI in the germline V gene. CDR3: CASSGSGTVVTGELFF. The DNA for the CDR3 is TGTGCCAGCTCAGGTTCCGGGACAGTTGTCACCGGGGAGCTGTTTTTT.

This clone was recorded once. As DNA, the CDR3 is TGTGCCAGCAGAGGGACAGGGGGTGGCTACACCTTC. Protein product: CASRGTGGGYTF. V is TRBV6-1 and J is TRBJ1-2; 11 nucleotides align to TRBD1. The CDR3 spans 12 residues. V lost 6 bases to trimming and J lost 7 bases; unmatched junction nucleotides: 1. Germline values: CDR1 MNHNS, CDR2 SASEGT.

The chain carries TRBV19 and TRBJ1-2, with D tentatively TRBD1 (5 bases). The CDR3 loop spans 12 amino acids. Germline lookup yields CDR1 LNHDA and CDR2 SQIVND (reference sequence). V was clipped by 4 bases and J by 7 bases, with 10 bases between them. This CDR3 is CASSTGWGGYTF. CDR3 bases: TGTGCCAGTAGTACAGGGTGGGGTGGCTACACCTTC.

This chain's CDR3 is CASKLAGGSFATGELFF. DNA for the CDR3: TGTGCCAGCAAGCTAGCGGGAGGGTCGTTTGCCACCGGGGAGCTGTTTTTT. V gene TRBV2 combines with J gene TRBJ2-2; 12 positions match TRBD2. The length of the CDR3 is 17 residues. Germline V gene data show CDR1 as SNHLY and CDR2 as FYNNEI. V dropped 7 bases and J dropped 4; count of bases not matched to a gene: 10.

This clone was observed a handful of times. The chain is built from TRBV5-6 and TRBJ1-2; TRBD1 matches 10 bases. The CDR3 consists of 15 residues. Germline CDR1 reads SGHDT; CDR2 reads YYEEEE. V gave up 4 bases and J gave up 7 bases; unmatched junction bases: 10. CDR3 loop: CASSLGDRGRGGYTF. The CDR3 region has the DNA TGTGCCAGCAGCCTCGGGGACAGGGGAAGGGGTGGCTACACCTTC.

J is TRBJ1-4 and V is TRBV4-1; D may be TRBD1 (6 bases). Germline V gives CDR1 MGHRA, CDR2 YSYEKL. V was pared by 0 bases and J by 5 bases, with 25 bases between. The CDR3 consists of 20 residues. The CDR3 region has the DNA TGCGCCAGCAGCCAAGATGTTGGTAACAGGGTCATCATCTGGAATGAAAAACTGTTTTTT. It specifies CASSQDVGNRVIIWNEKLFF.

The chain uses TRBV10-3 and TRBJ1-6; 7 nucleotides line up with TRBD1. CDR3 length equals 17 residues. Trimming at V came to 2 bases and at J to 4 bases, leaving 8 bases not matched to a gene. Germline V gene sequence: CDR1 ENHRY, CDR2 SYGVKD. CDR3: CAISEATGQTYNSPLHF. The DNA of the CDR3 is TGTGCCATCAGTGAGGCTACGGGACAGACTTATAATTCACCCCTCCACTTT.